Following are 15 T cell receptor beta chains from one sample sequenced in a study of technical replicates of blood from a few donors (dated by TCRdb to 2017 to 2019). Library preparation used the immunoSEQ multiplex PCR assay. TCRdb limited this immuneACCESS table to in-frame rearrangements with V and J called. A share of clones is missing; checked studies link under half to unresolved V genes, and the rest is unexplained. This sample gives approximately 70,000 clones in total; 85% to 95% of them show up just once. The ten largest clonotypes hold 0.3% to 0.45% of the sample. Sequencing was performed on T cells isolated from PBMCs. The receptors derive from a human donor in good health.

The chain has TRBV30 and TRBJ2-5, with D uncertain. The CDR3 extends over 16 amino acids. The germline V gene encodes CDR1 GTSNPN and CDR2 SVGIG (reference sequence). The ends were cut back, 0 bases at V and 0 bases at J, with 14 bases in the middle. This CDR3 is CAWSVLDIPYQETQYF. The CDR3 DNA is TGTGCCTGGAGTGTACTCGACATCCCGTACCAAGAGACCCAGTACTTC.

This chain uses TRBV5-8 with TRBJ1-5; possible D gene TRBD1, 5 bases. Germline V gene sequence: CDR1 SGHTS, CDR2 YDEGEE. The CDR3 spans 16 residues. Trimming removed 3 bases from V and 0 bases from J, with 13 bases in between. The CDR3 sequence: CASSYGGVLSNQPQHF. CDR3 DNA sequence: TGTGCCAGCAGCTACGGGGGGGTACTTAGCAATCAGCCCCAGCATTTT.

CDR3 nucleotide sequence: TGTGCCAGCAGCCAAGTTCTCGGACTGGGCTACGAGCAGTACTTC. Translated: CASSQVLGLGYEQYF. This rearrangement joins TRBV14 to TRBJ2-7, with a weak D call TRBD2 (5 bases). The CDR3 runs 15 residues. V was trimmed by 1 base and J by 3 bases, leaving 13 bases between them. Germline V gene data show CDR1 as SGHDN and CDR2 as FVKESK.

The chain combines TRBV6-6 with TRBJ1-1; D is perhaps TRBD1 (6 bases). Germline lookup yields CDR1 MNHNY and CDR2 SVGAGI (reference sequence). The CDR3 extends over 15 amino acids. Trimming removed 2 bases at V and 2 bases at J, with 12 bases between. CDR3 nucleotides: TGTGCCAGCAGTTACCAGGGGCCTCTAAACACTGAAGCTTTCTTT. Translated: CASSYQGPLNTEAFF.

The chain employs TRBV7-9 and TRBJ1-1, with D maybe TRBD1 (6 bases). From germline, CDR1 is SEHNR and CDR2 FQNEAQ (reference sequence). With 6 bases removed from V and 6 bases from J, the gap between germline ends came to 20 bases. The CDR3 totals 15 residues. The CDR3 coding sequence is TGTGCCAGCAGATATAGTGTTCGTGAGGGGGCTGAAGCTTTCTTT. Its protein is CASRYSVREGAEAFF.

The J gene is TRBJ1-1, the V gene TRBV28, with unresolved D. Germline loops: CDR1 MDHEN, CDR2 SYDVKM. The CDR3 extends over 12 amino acids. The germline V and J ends were trimmed by 3 bases and 5 bases, with 7 bases remaining between them. CDR3 amino acids: CASSFPRTEAFF. For the CDR3, the DNA is TGTGCCAGCAGTTTCCCCAGGACTGAAGCTTTCTTT.

The genes are TRBV15 and TRBJ2-1, with TRBD2 identical over 12 bases. Unmatched junction bases numbered 3, after V lost 8 bases and J lost 4 bases. The CDR3 spans 14 residues. Germline V gene sequence: CDR1 LNHNV, CDR2 YYDKDF (reference sequence). For the CDR3, the DNA is TGTGCCACCTGGACTAGCGGGATGTACAATGAGCAGTTCTTC. Translation gives CATWTSGMYNEQFF.

This clone occurred once. The chain uses TRBV19 and TRBJ1-1, with TRBD1 matching over 7 bases. This CDR3 spans 13 amino acids. After removal of 8 bases from V and 1 base from J, the junction contained 4 bases not matched to a gene. CDR1 LNHDA and CDR2 SQIVND come from the germline V gene (reference sequence). The CDR3 protein is CASEYRGNTEAFF. CDR3 DNA: TGTGCCAGTGAATACAGGGGGAACACTGAAGCTTTCTTT.

This CDR3 reads CASSLPADNEQFF. The DNA for the CDR3 is TGTGCCAGCAGCTTACCAGCGGACAATGAGCAGTTCTTC. The chain uses TRBV5-6 and TRBJ2-1; D might be TRBD2 (5 bases). The germline CDR1 and CDR2 sequences are SGHDT and YYEEEE. The germline V and J ends were trimmed by 2 bases and 5 bases, with 8 bases remaining between them. This CDR3 spans 13 amino acids.

This chain links TRBV6-5 with TRBJ2-2, with D possibly matching TRBD1 (6 bases). CDR3 length: 13 residues. Trimming took off 10 bases at V and 3 bases at J, with 12 bases between the two ends. CDR1 is MNHEY and CDR2 is SVGAGI in the germline V gene. Here the CDR3 reads CANADRDTGELFF. The CDR3 DNA sequence: TGTGCCAACGCGGACAGAGACACCGGGGAGCTGTTTTTT.

The CDR3 region has the DNA TGTGCCACCGGTGGTCAGGGGGCAACCGGGGAGCTGTTTTTT. This encodes CATGGQGATGELFF. The rearrangement links TRBV15 to TRBJ2-2; TRBD1 matches 8 bases. The CDR3 has 14 amino acids. J gave up 5 bases and V 8 bases, and 7 bases lay outside the gene matches. The germline V gene has CDR1 LNHNV and CDR2 YYDKDF (reference sequence).

A word on this clone: At one end the junction does not follow the germline gene, possibly because of a read error. This sequence joins TRBV12-5 and TRBJ2-1, with a possible D match to TRBD2 (6 bases). This CDR3 region has 14 residues. CDR1 and CDR2 (germline): LGHNT, FRNRAP. CDR3 region: CASGSGTEYSEQFF. Written as DNA, the CDR3 is TGTGCTAGTGGTTCCGGGACTGAGTACAGTGAGCAGTTCTTC.

The chain has TRBV7-8 and TRBJ2-5, with D tentatively TRBD2 (5 bases). CDR1 and CDR2 (germline): SGHVS, FQNEAQ. The CDR3 loop spans 13 amino acids. Trimming stripped 1 base from V and 7 bases from J, with 10 bases between. CDR3 amino acids: CASSLGETGTQYF. The CDR3 bases are TGTGCCAGCAGCTTAGGGGAGACGGGGACCCAGTACTTC.

The chain joins TRBV2 to TRBJ1-5, with 10 nucleotides matching TRBD1. V trimming: 5 bases; J trimming: 7 bases; junction bases outside the gene matches: 8. The CDR3 length is 15 residues. The germline CDR1 and CDR2 sequences are SNHLY and FYNNEI. The CDR3 DNA reads TGTGCCAGCAGTTACGACAGGGGGCGAGGCCAGCCCCAGCATTTT. Translated: CASSYDRGRGQPQHF.

V gene TRBV5-4 combines with J gene TRBJ1-1, with D perhaps matching TRBD1 (6 bases). V dropped 0 bases and J dropped 5 bases, with 8 bases sitting between them. Germline lookup yields CDR1 SGHNT and CDR2 YYREEE (reference sequence). CDR3 length equals 13 residues. In DNA form, the CDR3 reads TGTGCCAGCAGCTTGGACAGGGATACTGAAGCTTTCTTT. It translates to CASSLDRDTEAFF.